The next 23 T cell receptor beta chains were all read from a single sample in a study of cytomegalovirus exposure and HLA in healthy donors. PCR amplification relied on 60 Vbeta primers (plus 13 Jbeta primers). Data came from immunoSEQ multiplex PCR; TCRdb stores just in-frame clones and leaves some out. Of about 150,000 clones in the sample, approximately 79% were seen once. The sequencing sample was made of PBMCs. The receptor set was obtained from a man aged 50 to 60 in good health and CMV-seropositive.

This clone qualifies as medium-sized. CDR3 residues: CASSLQGSDQPQHF. CDR3 DNA: TGCGCCAGCAGCCTACAGGGCTCTGATCAGCCCCAGCATTTT. The chain recombines TRBV5-1 with TRBJ1-5, with D perhaps matching TRBD1 (6 bases). Per germline, CDR1 SGHRS and CDR2 YFSETQ. The V and J ends lost 4 bases and 5 bases respectively, with 13 bases between them. CDR3 size: 14 residues. Full variable domain (missing parts from reference TRBV5-1 and TRBJ1-5): KAGVTQTPRYLIKTRGQQVTLSCSPISGHRSVSWYQQTPGQGLQFLFEYFSETQRNKGNFPGRFSGRQFSNSRSEMNVSTLELGDSALYLCASSLQGSDQPQHFGDGTRLSIL.

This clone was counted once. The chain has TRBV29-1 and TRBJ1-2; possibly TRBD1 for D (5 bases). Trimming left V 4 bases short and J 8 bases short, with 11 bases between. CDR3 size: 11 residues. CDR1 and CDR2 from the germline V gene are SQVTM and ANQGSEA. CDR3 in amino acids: CSVAGDEGYTF. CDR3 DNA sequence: TGCAGCGTTGCGGGGGATGAGGGCTACACCTTC.

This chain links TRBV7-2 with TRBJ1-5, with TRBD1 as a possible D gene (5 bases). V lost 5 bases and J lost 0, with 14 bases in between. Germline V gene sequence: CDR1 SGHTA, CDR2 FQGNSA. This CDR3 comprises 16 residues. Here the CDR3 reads CASSRLSGTSNQPQHF. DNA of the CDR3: TGTGCCAGCAGCCGATTGAGCGGGACTAGCAATCAGCCCCAGCATTTT. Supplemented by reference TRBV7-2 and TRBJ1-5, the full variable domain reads GAGVSQSPSNKVTEKGKDVELRCDPISGHTALYWYRQSLGQGLEFLIYFQGNSAPDKSGLPSDRFSAERTGGSVSTLTIQRTQQEDSAVYLCASSRLSGTSNQPQHFGDGTRLSIL.

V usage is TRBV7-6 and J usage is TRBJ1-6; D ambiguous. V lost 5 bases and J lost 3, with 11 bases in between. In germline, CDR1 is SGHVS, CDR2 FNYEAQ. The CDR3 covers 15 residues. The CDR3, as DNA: TGTGCCAGCAGCCCGGGTTTAGGCTATAATTCACCCCTCCACTTT. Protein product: CASSPGLGYNSPLHF.

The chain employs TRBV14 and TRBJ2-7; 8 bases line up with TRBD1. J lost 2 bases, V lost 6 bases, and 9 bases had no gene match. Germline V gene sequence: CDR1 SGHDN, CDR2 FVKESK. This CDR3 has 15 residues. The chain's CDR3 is CASRYKTGATYEQYF. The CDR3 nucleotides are TGTGCCAGCAGGTACAAGACAGGGGCCACCTACGAGCAGTACTTC.

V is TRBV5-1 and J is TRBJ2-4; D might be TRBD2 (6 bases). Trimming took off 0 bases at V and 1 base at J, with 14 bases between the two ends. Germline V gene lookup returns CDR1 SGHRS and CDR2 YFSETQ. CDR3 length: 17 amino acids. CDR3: CASSLDWGDGAKNIQYF. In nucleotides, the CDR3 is TGCGCCAGCAGCTTGGATTGGGGGGATGGTGCCAAAAACATTCAGTACTTC.

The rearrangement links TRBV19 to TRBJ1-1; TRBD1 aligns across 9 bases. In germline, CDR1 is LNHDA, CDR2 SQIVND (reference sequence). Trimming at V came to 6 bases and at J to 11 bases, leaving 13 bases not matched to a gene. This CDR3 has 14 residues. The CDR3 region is CASSTTGGFLAAFF. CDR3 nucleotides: TGTGCCAGTAGCACCACAGGGGGCTTCCTTGCGGCTTTCTTT.

The CDR3 reads CASSDPGSGAITDTQYF. The CDR3 DNA is TGTGCCAGCAGCGATCCAGGAAGCGGAGCTATCACGGATACGCAGTATTTT. This chain uses TRBV13 with TRBJ2-3; perhaps TRBD2 as D (5 bases). Trimming took off 5 bases at V and 6 bases at J, with 24 bases between the two ends. The CDR3 has 17 residues. CDR1 and CDR2 (germline): PRHDT, FYEKMQ (reference sequence). The whole variable domain, remainder taken from reference TRBV13 and TRBJ2-3, is AAGVIQSPRHLIKEKRETATLKCYPIPRHDTVYWYQQGPGQDPQFLISFYEKMQSDKGSIPDRFSAQQFSDYHSELNMSSLELGDSALYFCASSDPGSGAITDTQYFGPGTRLTVL.

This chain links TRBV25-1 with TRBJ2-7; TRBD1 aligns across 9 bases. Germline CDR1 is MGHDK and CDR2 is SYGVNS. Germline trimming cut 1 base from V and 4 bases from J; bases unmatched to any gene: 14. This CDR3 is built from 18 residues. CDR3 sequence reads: CASSELGGQGKQGYEQYF. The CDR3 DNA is TGTGCCAGCAGTGAATTAGGGGGACAGGGTAAACAAGGGTACGAGCAGTACTTC.

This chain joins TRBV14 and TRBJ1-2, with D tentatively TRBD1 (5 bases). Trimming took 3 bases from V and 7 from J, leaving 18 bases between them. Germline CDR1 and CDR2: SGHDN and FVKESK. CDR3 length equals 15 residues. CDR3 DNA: TGTGCCAGCAGCCATTGGAACGAGGGGAGGGGTGGCTACACCTTC. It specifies CASSHWNEGRGGYTF.

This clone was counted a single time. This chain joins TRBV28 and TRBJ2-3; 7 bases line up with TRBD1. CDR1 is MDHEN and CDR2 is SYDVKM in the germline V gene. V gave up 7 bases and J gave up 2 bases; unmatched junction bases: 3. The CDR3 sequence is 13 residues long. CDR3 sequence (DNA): TGTGCCAGCACGGGACAGCCCACAGATACGCAGTATTTT. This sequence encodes CASTGQPTDTQYF.

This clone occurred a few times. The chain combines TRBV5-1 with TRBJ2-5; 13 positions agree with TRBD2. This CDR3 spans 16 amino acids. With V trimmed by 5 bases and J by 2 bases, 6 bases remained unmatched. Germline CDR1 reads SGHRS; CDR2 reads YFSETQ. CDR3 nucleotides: TGCGCCAGCAGACGCGGGACTAGCGGGACGCAAGAGACCCAGTACTTC. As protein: CASRRGTSGTQETQYF.

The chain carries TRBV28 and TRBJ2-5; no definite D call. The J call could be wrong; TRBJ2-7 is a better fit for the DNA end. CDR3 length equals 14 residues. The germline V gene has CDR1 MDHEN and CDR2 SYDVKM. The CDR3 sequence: CASSVIQTSYEQYF. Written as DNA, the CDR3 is TGTGCCAGCAGCGTTATACAGACCTCTTACGAGCAGTACTTC.

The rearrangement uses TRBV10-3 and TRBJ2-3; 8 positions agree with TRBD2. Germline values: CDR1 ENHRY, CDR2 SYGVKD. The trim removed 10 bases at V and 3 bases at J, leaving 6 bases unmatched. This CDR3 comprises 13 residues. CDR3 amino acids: CATKTSDTDTQYF. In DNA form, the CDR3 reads TGTGCCACAAAGACTAGCGATACAGATACGCAGTATTTT.

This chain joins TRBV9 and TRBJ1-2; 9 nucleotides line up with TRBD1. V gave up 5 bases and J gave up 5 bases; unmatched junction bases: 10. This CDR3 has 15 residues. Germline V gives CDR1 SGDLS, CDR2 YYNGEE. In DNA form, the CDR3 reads TGTGCCAGCAGTGCTGTTCCCGGGACAGGGTATGGCTACACCTTC. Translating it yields CASSAVPGTGYGYTF.

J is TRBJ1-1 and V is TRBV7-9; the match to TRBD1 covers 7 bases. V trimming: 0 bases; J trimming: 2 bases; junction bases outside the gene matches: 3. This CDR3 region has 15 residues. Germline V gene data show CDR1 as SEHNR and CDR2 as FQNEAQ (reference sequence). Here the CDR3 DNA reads TGTGCCAGCAGCTTAGCTTACAGGGGAAACACTGAAGCTTTCTTT. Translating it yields CASSLAYRGNTEAFF.

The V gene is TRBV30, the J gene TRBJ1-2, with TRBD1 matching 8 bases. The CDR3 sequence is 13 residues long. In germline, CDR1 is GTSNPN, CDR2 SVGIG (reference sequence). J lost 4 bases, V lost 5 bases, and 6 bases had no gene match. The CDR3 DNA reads TGTGCCTGGCGACAGGGGCGTTCCTATGGCTACACCTTC. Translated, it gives CAWRQGRSYGYTF.

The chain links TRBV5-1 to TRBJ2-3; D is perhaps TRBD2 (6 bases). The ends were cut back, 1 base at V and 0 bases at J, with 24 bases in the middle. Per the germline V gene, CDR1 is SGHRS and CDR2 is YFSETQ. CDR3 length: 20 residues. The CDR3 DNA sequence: TGCGCCAGCAGCTTGCGGCTAGCGACACACCACTCTTCTAGCACAGATACGCAGTATTTT. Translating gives CASSLRLATHHSSSTDTQYF.

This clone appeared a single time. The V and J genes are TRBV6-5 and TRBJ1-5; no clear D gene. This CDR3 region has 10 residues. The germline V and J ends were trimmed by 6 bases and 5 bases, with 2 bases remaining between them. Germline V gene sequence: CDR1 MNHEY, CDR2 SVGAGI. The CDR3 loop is CASSYQPQHF. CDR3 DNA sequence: TGTGCCAGCAGCTATCAGCCCCAGCATTTT.

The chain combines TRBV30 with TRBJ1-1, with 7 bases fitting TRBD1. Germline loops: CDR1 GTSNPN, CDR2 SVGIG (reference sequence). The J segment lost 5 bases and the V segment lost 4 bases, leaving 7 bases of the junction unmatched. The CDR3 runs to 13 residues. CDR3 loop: CAWTPDRETEAFF. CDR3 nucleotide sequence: TGTGCCTGGACCCCAGACAGGGAAACTGAAGCTTTCTTT.

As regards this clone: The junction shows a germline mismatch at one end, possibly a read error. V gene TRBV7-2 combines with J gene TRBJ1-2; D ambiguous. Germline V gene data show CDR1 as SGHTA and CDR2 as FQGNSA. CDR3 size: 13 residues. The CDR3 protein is CASSVAGSYGYTF. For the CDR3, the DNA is TGTGCCAGCAGCGTAGCGGGGAGCTATGGCTACACCTTC.

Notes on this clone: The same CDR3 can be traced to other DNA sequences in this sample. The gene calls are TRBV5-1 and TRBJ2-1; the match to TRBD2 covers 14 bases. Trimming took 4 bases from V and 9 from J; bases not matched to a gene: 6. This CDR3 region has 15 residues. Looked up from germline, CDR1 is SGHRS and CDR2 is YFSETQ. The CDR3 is CASSPLTSGRGEQFF. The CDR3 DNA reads TGCGCCAGCAGCCCGCTGACTAGCGGGAGGGGTGAGCAGTTCTTC. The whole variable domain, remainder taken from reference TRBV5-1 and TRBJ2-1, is KAGVTQTPRYLIKTRGQQVTLSCSPISGHRSVSWYQQTPGQGLQFLFEYFSETQRNKGNFPGRFSGRQFSNSRSEMNVSTLELGDSALYLCASSPLTSGRGEQFFGPGTRLTVL.

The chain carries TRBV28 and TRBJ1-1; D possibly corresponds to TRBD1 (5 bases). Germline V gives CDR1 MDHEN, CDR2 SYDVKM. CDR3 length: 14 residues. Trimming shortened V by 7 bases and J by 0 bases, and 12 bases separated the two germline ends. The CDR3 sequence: CASTIGGLNTEAFF. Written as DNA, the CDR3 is TGTGCCAGCACCATTGGGGGGTTGAACACTGAAGCTTTCTTT.